This T cell receptor (beta chain) was recovered during a study of cytomegalovirus exposure and HLA in healthy donors. Study-wide context: The same platform was used for the 120 validation repertoires and the 650 to 800 first-cohort repertoires, a later analysis reported.

Note on this clone: Its antigen is as yet unknown.

Study-wide results and limits: Listed as cytomegalovirus-associated were more than 150 TCR beta chains. Published work reported that the classifier diagnosed cytomegalovirus status with high specificity and sensitivity.

Using immunoSEQ multiplex PCR, the repertoire was profiled, and TCRdb retains in-frame clones only, with some absent. The profile shows 110,000 or so clones, 86% of them singletons. The receptor was derived from a man aged 18 to 29 in good health and CMV-seronegative. The sequencing sample was made of PBMCs.

CDR3 region: CASSPLTGTNTYEQYF. The CDR3 bases are TGTGCCAGCTCACCACTAACCGGGACAAACACCTACGAGCAGTACTTC. This chain joins TRBV18 and TRBJ2-7; weak D call: TRBD1 (6 bases). CDR3 length: 16 residues. V dropped 1 base and J dropped 2 bases, with 15 bases sitting between them. The germline gives CDR1 KGHSH, CDR2 LQKENI.